Shown below are 26 T cell receptor beta chains from a single sample sequenced in a study of T cells in localized non-small cell lung cancer. TCRdb's table, derived via immunoSEQ multiplex PCR, lists solely in-frame clones and lacks some. The top ten clones hold roughly 2.5% of a sample with around 45,000 clones, 86% of them seen once. The specimen was PBMCs, collected before any cancer treatment. All receptors come from a man aged 40 to 70 with stage II lung adenocarcinoma.

The rearrangement joins TRBV10-3 to TRBJ1-2; a weak D match, TRBD1 (5 bases). Trimming took 0 bases from V and 2 from J, leaving 10 bases between them. CDR1 and CDR2 (germline): ENHRY, SYGVKD. There are 15 residues in the CDR3. As DNA, the CDR3 is TGTGCCATCAGTGAGTCCCAGGGTACGAACTATGGCTACACCTTC. Amino acids: CAISESQGTNYGYTF.

This clone has only a few counts. The chain combines TRBV6-5 with TRBJ1-1; 8 bases map to TRBD1. The CDR3 loop spans 13 amino acids. Germline V lookup: CDR1 MNHEY, CDR2 SVGAGI. Trimming at V came to 4 bases and at J to 4 bases, leaving 2 bases not matched to a gene. In nucleotides, the CDR3 is TGTGCCAGCAGTTTTACAGGGGGCACTGAAGCTTTCTTT. It is translated as CASSFTGGTEAFF.

The CDR3 sequence: CASSPARGEKLFF. The CDR3 DNA sequence: TGTGCCAGCAGCCCGGCAAGAGGGGAAAAACTGTTTTTT. The chain couples TRBV7-3 to TRBJ1-4; D uncertain. V lost 5 bases, J lost 8 bases, and 12 bases lay in between. Germline V gene sequence: CDR1 SGHTA, CDR2 FQGTGA. This CDR3 region has 13 residues.

The chain employs TRBV5-6 and TRBJ2-7, with D uncertain. This CDR3 has 12 residues. V was shortened by 0 bases and J by 2 bases, with 3 bases between the two germline ends. Germline V lookup: CDR1 SGHDT, CDR2 YYEEEE. This CDR3 reads CASSLAAYEQYF. The CDR3, as DNA: TGTGCCAGCAGCTTGGCCGCCTACGAGCAGTACTTC.

V usage is TRBV7-9 and J usage is TRBJ1-2; 7 nucleotides align to TRBD1. In germline, CDR1 is SEHNR, CDR2 FQNEAQ (reference sequence). The CDR3 runs to 16 residues. V was clipped by 2 bases and J by 6 bases; unmatched bases: 12. Written as DNA, the CDR3 is TGTGCCAGCAGCTTAAGGGGGCCTAGGGGATCCAATGGCTACACCTTC. Translation: CASSLRGPRGSNGYTF.

The CDR3 is CASSTRGQETQYF. The DNA of the CDR3 is TGTGCCAGCTCGACTAGGGGCCAAGAGACCCAGTACTTC. V is TRBV7-9 and J is TRBJ2-5; D may be TRBD2 (6 bases). The germline V gene encodes CDR1 SEHNR and CDR2 FQNEAQ (reference sequence). The V end was cut by 8 bases, the J end by 1 base, with 11 bases between. The CDR3 covers 13 residues.

V usage is TRBV6-1 and J usage is TRBJ2-7; D is undetermined. Germline lookup yields CDR1 MNHNS and CDR2 SASEGT. The CDR3 spans 16 residues. Deletions cut 4 bases from V and 1 base from J, with 17 bases between. CDR3 sequence reads: CASSALEARLSYEQYF. The CDR3 region has the DNA TGTGCCAGCAGTGCCCTTGAGGCCAGGTTGTCCTACGAGCAGTACTTC.

The V and J genes are TRBV28 and TRBJ1-1; D might be TRBD1 (5 bases). The V gene's germline CDR1 is MDHEN and CDR2 SYDVKM. This CDR3 region has 14 residues. V shed 7 bases and J shed 1 base, with 13 bases lying between them. CDR3 region: CASINTGTNTEAFF. Here the CDR3 DNA reads TGTGCCAGCATTAATACAGGCACGAACACTGAAGCTTTCTTT.

The chain uses TRBV6-9 and TRBJ1-1; the D is unclear. Germline V gives CDR1 MNHGY, CDR2 SVAAGI. Deletions cut 3 bases from V and 2 bases from J, with 10 bases between. This CDR3 contains 14 residues. In nucleotides, the CDR3 is TGTGCCAGCAGTTACTTGTCAAGCAACACTGAAGCTTTCTTT. Translated, it gives CASSYLSSNTEAFF.

The CDR3 bases are TGTGCCAGTAGTATAGAATACGGAGATACGCAGTATTTT. Its protein is CASSIEYGDTQYF. This chain joins TRBV19 and TRBJ2-3; D remains ambiguous. From germline, CDR1 is LNHDA and CDR2 SQIVND (reference sequence). The CDR3 spans 13 residues. V lost 0 bases to trimming and J lost 5 bases, with 6 bases between them.

The chain joins TRBV6-1 to TRBJ2-3, with D possibly being TRBD2 (5 bases). Trimming took 5 bases from V and 2 from J, leaving 14 bases between them. Germline V gene data show CDR1 as MNHNS and CDR2 as SASEGT. The CDR3 totals 15 residues. The CDR3: CASSFQTTYTDTQYF. CDR3 in DNA: TGTGCCAGCAGTTTTCAGACTACCTACACAGATACGCAGTATTTT.

V is TRBV7-9 and J is TRBJ1-1, with D perhaps TRBD1 (6 bases). Germline CDR1 SEHNR, CDR2 FQNEAQ (reference sequence). The CDR3 runs to 14 residues. V was pared by 4 bases and J by 6 bases, with 15 bases between. In DNA, the CDR3 is TGTGCCAGCAGCTCGGACAGTGATGGGGCTGAAGCTTTCTTT. It encodes CASSSDSDGAEAFF.

The V and J genes are TRBV9 and TRBJ2-1, with D perhaps TRBD2 (5 bases). The ends were cut back, 2 bases at V and 4 bases at J, with 10 bases in the middle. This CDR3 is 14 amino acids long. Germline-derived CDR1 and CDR2 are SGDLS and YYNGEE. CDR3 residues: CASSVEAGYNEQFF. CDR3 nucleotides: TGTGCCAGCAGCGTTGAGGCGGGTTACAATGAGCAGTTCTTC. Filled out from reference TRBV9 and TRBJ2-1, the complete variable domain reads DSGVTQTPKHLITATGQRVTLRCSPRSGDLSVYWYQQSLDQGLQFLIQYYNGEERAKGNILERFSAQQFPDLHSELNLSSLELGDSALYFCASSVEAGYNEQFFGPGTRLTVL.

This clone was detected only once. J is TRBJ2-7 and V is TRBV13; 11 bases are shared with TRBD2. CDR1 is PRHDT, CDR2 FYEKMQ, per germline (reference sequence). Germline trimming cut 4 bases from V and 10 bases from J; bases unmatched to any gene: 6. The CDR3 sequence is 13 residues long. The CDR3: CASSSWTSGLQYV. The CDR3 region has the DNA TGTGCCAGCAGCTCTTGGACTAGCGGGCTACAGTACGTC.

The chain has TRBV5-1 and TRBJ2-5; 11 bases are shared with TRBD2. This CDR3 has 17 residues. Germline CDR1 and CDR2: SGHRS and YFSETQ. V gave up 0 bases and J gave up 2 bases; unmatched junction bases: 6. The CDR3: CASSLAPLAGEQETQYF. The CDR3 bases are TGCGCCAGCAGCTTGGCGCCACTAGCGGGGGAGCAAGAGACCCAGTACTTC.

The chain couples TRBV2 to TRBJ1-3; D remains ambiguous. V lost 5 bases, J lost 0 bases, and 14 bases lay in between. The CDR3 spans 16 residues. CDR1 is SNHLY, CDR2 FYNNEI, per germline. CDR3 in DNA: TGTGCCAGCAGTCTAGGTGCGGGAGGCTCTGGAAACACCATATATTTT. It specifies CASSLGAGGSGNTIYF.

The chain employs TRBV4-2 and TRBJ1-4; 8 nucleotides align to TRBD1. The J segment lost 4 bases and the V segment lost 5 bases, leaving 12 bases of the junction unmatched. Germline V gene lookup returns CDR1 LGHNA and CDR2 YNFKEQ. The CDR3 runs 17 residues. CDR3 sequence reads: CASSRASLDRGNEKLFF. The CDR3 nucleotides read TGTGCCAGCAGCAGGGCTTCCTTAGACAGGGGTAATGAAAAACTGTTTTTT.

The V and J genes are TRBV11-3 and TRBJ1-3; D is ambiguous. CDR1 and CDR2 from the germline V gene are SGHNT and YENEEA. Trimming removed 1 base from V and 0 bases from J, with 7 bases in between. The CDR3 totals 15 residues. The DNA of the CDR3 is TGTGCCAGCAGCTTAGGGCCAGGCTCTGGAAACACCATATATTTT. As protein: CASSLGPGSGNTIYF.

This chain connects TRBV18 to TRBJ2-5; 8 bases fit TRBD1. The ends lost 3 bases at V and 3 bases at J; junction bases unmatched: 3. This CDR3 contains 14 residues. CDR1 and CDR2 from the germline V gene are KGHSH and LQKENI. The CDR3 DNA reads as TGTGCCAGCTCACCCCCGGACAGGGAAGAGACCCAGTACTTC. Encoded protein: CASSPPDREETQYF.

The chain has TRBV6-1 and TRBJ1-1, with D possibly being TRBD1 (5 bases). The CDR3 sequence is 13 residues long. Germline V gives CDR1 MNHNS, CDR2 SASEGT. V dropped 8 bases and J dropped 2 bases, with 12 bases sitting between them. The CDR3 coding sequence is TGTGCCAGCCTTTTCGGGGGTAACACTGAAGCTTTCTTT. Protein: CASLFGGNTEAFF.

This clone was recorded once. The rearrangement joins TRBV18 to TRBJ2-5; TRBD1 agrees at 7 bases. The CDR3 covers 16 residues. Germline assignment: CDR1 KGHSH and CDR2 LQKENI. Losses at the gene ends were 1 base for V and 1 base for J; bases not matched to a gene: 6. The CDR3 nucleotides read TGTGCCAGCTCACCACGGTCCCGGGACAGCCAAGAGACCCAGTACTTC. It encodes CASSPRSRDSQETQYF.

The chain uses TRBV5-1 and TRBJ1-2; D might be TRBD1 (6 bases). This CDR3 is built from 15 residues. Germline lookup yields CDR1 SGHRS and CDR2 YFSETQ. V gave up 0 bases and J gave up 5 bases, with 14 bases separating them. CDR3: CASSLVGQLRYGYTF. As DNA, the CDR3 is TGCGCCAGCAGCTTGGTCGGACAGCTCCGTTATGGCTACACCTTC.

V and J are TRBV5-1 and TRBJ2-2; D remains ambiguous. V gave up 4 bases and J gave up 2 bases, with 12 bases separating them. The CDR3 is 15 amino acids. CDR1 and CDR2 from the germline V gene are SGHRS and YFSETQ. The CDR3 loop is CASSEEGPNTGELFF. As DNA, the CDR3 is TGCGCCAGCAGCGAGGAAGGGCCAAACACCGGGGAGCTGTTTTTT.

This sequence joins TRBV6-5 and TRBJ1-1, with D possibly being TRBD1 (6 bases). The germline V gene has CDR1 MNHEY and CDR2 SVGAGI. Trimming stripped 5 bases from V and 2 bases from J, with 9 bases between. CDR3 size: 13 residues. CDR3 sequence: CASSVQGNTEAFF. The CDR3 DNA is TGTGCCAGCAGTGTACAGGGTAACACTGAAGCTTTCTTT.

The chain couples TRBV27 to TRBJ1-2, with D possibly TRBD1 on 6 matching bases. Trimming removed 3 bases from V and 5 bases from J, with 19 bases in between. Looked up from germline, CDR1 is MNHEY and CDR2 is SMNVEV (reference sequence). The CDR3 has 16 amino acids. CDR3 in DNA: TGTGCCAGCAGTTTTGGGCCAGGGGTTACTGGATATGGCTACACCTTC. Translating it yields CASSFGPGVTGYGYTF.

The chain recombines TRBV9 with TRBJ2-5, with 8 nucleotides matching TRBD2. The V gene end was trimmed by 0 bases and the J gene end by 5 bases; junction bases not matched to a gene: 3. Per the germline V gene, CDR1 is SGDLS and CDR2 is YYNGEE. There are 14 residues in the CDR3. CDR3 coding DNA: TGTGCCAGCAGCGTAGCGGGGGGGCCGGAGACCCAGTACTTC. Translating gives CASSVAGGPETQYF.